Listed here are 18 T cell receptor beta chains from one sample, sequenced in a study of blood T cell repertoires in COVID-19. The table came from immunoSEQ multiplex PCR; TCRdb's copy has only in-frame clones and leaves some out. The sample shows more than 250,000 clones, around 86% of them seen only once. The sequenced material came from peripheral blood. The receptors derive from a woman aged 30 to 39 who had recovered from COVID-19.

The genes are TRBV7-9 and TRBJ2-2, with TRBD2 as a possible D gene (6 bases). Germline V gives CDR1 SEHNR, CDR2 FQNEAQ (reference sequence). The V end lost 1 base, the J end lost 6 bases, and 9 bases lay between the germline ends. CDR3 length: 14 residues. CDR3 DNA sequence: TGTGCCAGCAGCTTAGGGCTAGCGTCCGGGGAGCTGTTTTTT. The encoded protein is CASSLGLASGELFF.

The CDR3 bases are TGTGCCAGCAGCTTAGACTCAAACTCTGGAAACACCATATATTTT. Its protein product is CASSLDSNSGNTIYF. The chain joins TRBV7-3 to TRBJ1-3; no firm D call. Germline CDR1 and CDR2: SGHTA and FQGTGA. The CDR3 covers 15 residues. Between the trimmed V and J ends, which lost 2 bases and 0 bases, there was a span of 8 bases.

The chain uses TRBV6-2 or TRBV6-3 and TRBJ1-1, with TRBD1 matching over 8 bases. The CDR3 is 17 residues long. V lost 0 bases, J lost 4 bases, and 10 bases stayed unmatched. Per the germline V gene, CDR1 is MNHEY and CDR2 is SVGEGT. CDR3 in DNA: TGTGCCAGCAGTTACTCGAGGGTCCCGCAGGGGGCCACTGAAGCTTTCTTT. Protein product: CASSYSRVPQGATEAFF.

CDR3 protein: CASSYSGALSGNTIYF. The CDR3 DNA reads as TGTGCCAGCAGTTACTCGGGGGCGCTCTCTGGAAACACCATATATTTT. This rearrangement joins TRBV6-5 to TRBJ1-3, with TRBD1 as a possible D gene (6 bases). Germline CDR1 reads MNHEY; CDR2 reads SVGAGI. This CDR3 comprises 16 residues. V was cut by 0 bases and J by 0 bases, with 9 bases left in between.

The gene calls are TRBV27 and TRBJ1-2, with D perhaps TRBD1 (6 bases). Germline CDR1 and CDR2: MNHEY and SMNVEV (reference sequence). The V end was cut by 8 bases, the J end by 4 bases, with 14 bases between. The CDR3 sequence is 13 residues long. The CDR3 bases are TGTGCCAGCGGATACACAGGGTCCTATGGCTACACCTTC. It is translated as CASGYTGSYGYTF.

In DNA, the CDR3 is TGCAGCGTCTATCAGGGTCCCCACAATGAGCAGTTCTTC. This gives the protein CSVYQGPHNEQFF. This sequence joins TRBV29-1 and TRBJ2-1; D perhaps matches TRBD1 (5 bases). V was clipped by 6 bases and J by 5 bases, with 14 bases between them. The CDR3 loop spans 13 amino acids. Per the germline V gene, CDR1 is SQVTM and CDR2 is ANQGSEA.

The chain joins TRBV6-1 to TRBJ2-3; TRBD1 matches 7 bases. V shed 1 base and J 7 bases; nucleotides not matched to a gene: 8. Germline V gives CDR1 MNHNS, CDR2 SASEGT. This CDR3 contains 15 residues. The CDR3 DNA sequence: TGTGCCAGCAGTGAAGGGCAAGGGGGCATTTATACGCAGTATTTT. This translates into CASSEGQGGIYTQYF.

The DNA for the CDR3 is TGCGCCAGCATGGCCTCTGGGGCCAACGTCCTGACTTTC. This gives the protein CASMASGANVLTF. This chain uses TRBV5-1 with TRBJ2-6; D remains ambiguous. The germline CDR1 and CDR2 sequences are SGHRS and YFSETQ. Trimming left V 6 bases short and J 0 bases short, with 4 bases between. This CDR3 contains 13 residues.

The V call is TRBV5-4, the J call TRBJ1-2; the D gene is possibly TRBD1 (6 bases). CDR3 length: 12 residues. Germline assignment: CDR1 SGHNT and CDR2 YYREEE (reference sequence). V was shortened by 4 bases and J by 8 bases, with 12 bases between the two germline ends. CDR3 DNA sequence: TGTGCCAGCAGCAGTGGACAGTTGGGCTACACCTTC. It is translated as CASSSGQLGYTF.

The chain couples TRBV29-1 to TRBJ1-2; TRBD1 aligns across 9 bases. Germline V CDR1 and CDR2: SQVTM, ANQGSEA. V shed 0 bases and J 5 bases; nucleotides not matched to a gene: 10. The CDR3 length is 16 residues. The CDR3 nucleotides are TGCAGCGTTGAAGACCCGACCATACAGGGGGCTTATGGCTACACCTTC. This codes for CSVEDPTIQGAYGYTF.

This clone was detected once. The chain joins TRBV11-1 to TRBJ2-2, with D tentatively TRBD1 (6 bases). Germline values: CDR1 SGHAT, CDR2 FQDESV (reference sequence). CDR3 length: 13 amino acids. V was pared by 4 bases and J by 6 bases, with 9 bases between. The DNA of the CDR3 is TGTGCCAGCAGCTCCGGACAGTCCGGGGAGCTGTTTTTT. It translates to CASSSGQSGELFF.

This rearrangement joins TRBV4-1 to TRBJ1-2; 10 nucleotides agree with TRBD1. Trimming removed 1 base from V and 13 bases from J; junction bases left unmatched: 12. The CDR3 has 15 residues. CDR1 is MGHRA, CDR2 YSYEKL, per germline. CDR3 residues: CASSQAGTGVKWVTF. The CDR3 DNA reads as TGCGCCAGCAGCCAAGCCGGGACAGGGGTTAAATGGGTCACCTTC.

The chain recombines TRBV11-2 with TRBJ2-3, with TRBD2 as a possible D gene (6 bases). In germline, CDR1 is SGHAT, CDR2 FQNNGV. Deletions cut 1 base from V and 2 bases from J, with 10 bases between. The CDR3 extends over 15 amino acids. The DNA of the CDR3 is TGTGCCAGCAGCTTAGTTGGGGGGAACACAGATACGCAGTATTTT. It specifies CASSLVGGNTDTQYF.

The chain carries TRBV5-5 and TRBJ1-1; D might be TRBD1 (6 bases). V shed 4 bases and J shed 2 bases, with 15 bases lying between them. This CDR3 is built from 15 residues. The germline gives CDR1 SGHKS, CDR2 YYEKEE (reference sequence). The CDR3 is CASSILQGTNTEAFF. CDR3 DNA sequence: TGTGCCAGCAGCATCCTACAGGGTACTAACACTGAAGCTTTCTTT.

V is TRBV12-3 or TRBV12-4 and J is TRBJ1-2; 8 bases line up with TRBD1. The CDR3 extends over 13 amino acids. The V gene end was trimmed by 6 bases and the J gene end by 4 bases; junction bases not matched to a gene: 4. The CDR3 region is CASSHDRGYGYTF. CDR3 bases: TGTGCCAGCAGCCATGACAGGGGCTATGGCTACACCTTC.

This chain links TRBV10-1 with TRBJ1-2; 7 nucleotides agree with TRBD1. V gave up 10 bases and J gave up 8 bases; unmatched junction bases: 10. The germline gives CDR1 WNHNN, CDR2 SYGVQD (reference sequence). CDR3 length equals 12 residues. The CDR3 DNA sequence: TGCGCCACCGGCGAGGGGGCCGTGGGCTACACCTTC. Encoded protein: CATGEGAVGYTF.

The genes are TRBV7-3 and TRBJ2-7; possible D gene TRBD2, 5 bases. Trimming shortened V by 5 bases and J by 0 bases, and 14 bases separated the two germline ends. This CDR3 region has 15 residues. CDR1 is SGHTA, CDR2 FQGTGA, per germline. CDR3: CASSLDPGSSYEQYF. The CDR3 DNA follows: TGTGCCAGCAGCCTCGACCCTGGGAGCTCCTACGAGCAGTACTTC.

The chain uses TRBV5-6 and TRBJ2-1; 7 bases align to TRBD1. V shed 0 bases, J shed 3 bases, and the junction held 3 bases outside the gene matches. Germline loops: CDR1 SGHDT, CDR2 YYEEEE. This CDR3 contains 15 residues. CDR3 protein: CASSLEGAHYNEQFF. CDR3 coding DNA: TGTGCCAGCAGCTTGGAGGGGGCCCACTACAATGAGCAGTTCTTC.